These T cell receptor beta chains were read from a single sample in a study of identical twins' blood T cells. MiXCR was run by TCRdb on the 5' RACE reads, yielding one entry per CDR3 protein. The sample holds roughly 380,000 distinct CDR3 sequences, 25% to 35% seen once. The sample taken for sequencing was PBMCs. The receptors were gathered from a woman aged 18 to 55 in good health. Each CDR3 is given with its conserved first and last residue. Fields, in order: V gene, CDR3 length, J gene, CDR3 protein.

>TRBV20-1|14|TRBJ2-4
CSATSGATKNIQYF
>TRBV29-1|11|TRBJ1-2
CSDNGIGGYTF
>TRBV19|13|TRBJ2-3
CASRPQDTDTQYF
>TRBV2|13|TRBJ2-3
CAGRNRSTDTQYF
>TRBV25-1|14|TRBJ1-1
CASSPLGQGSEAFF
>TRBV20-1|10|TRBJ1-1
CSAVDPKAFF
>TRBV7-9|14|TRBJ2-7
CASSLTGESYEQYF
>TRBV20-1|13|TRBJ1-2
CSALNGRHYGYTF
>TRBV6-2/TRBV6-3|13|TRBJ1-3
CASNFRGGNTIYF
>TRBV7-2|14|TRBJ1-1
CASSVMIRGTEAFF
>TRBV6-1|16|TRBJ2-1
CASTYFSGGFYNEQFF
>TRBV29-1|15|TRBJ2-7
CSVERGQGVSYEQYF
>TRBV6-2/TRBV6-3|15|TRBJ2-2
CASNPSPALLGELFF
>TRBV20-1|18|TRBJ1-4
CSASLFGTGPFHPEKLFF
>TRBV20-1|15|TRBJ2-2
CSARTSGSGTGELFF
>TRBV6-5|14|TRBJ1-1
CASSYVMGNTEAFF
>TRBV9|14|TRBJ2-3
CASSGSGSGDTQYF
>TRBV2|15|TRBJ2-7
CASSEGMTVGYEQYF
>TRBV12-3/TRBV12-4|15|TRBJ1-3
CASTPGRRSGNTIYF
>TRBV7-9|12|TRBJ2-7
CASKSGRSEQYF
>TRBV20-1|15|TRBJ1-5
CSARESSYSNQPQHF
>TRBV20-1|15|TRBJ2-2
CSARGAGQNTGELFF
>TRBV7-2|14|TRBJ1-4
CASSSQGRDEKLFF
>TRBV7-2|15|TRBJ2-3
CASSIRGGITDTQYF
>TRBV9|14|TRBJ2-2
CASSDRQGAGELFF
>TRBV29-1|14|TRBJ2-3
CSVAVDEGTDTQYF
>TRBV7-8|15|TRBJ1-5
CASSLRVDTYQPQHF
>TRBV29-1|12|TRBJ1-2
CSGKTGDYGNTF